This TCR beta chain was identified in a study of T cell responses to AZD1222 COVID-19 vaccine (dated by TCRdb to the early 2020s). Study-wide context: AZD1222 recipients with second doses at about 4 weeks or about 12 weeks were pooled, because spike-specific TCR depth and breadth did not differ between schedules. TCR sequencing was performed for roughly 250 trial participants, of whom 200 to 220 were given two doses of AZD1222 and roughly 25 were given two doses of MenACWY control vaccine. Trial participants were enrolled into age subgroups of 18-55, 56-69 and 70-plus years, which contained approximately 150, 30 and 60 TCR-sequenced participants, respectively. General conclusions and limits of the study: Conclusions about previously exposed vaccinees were limited because only six or seven AZD1222 recipients were SARS-CoV-2 seropositive at baseline. The vaccine-associated CD4 TCRs covered the entire spike protein, and the dominant responses fell in regions 160-218 and 743-854. The 56-69-year group was small, and its depth increase did not reach significance, likely because of low power. Most participants were white British and females outnumbered males, and the authors suggested that clonal diversity may have been underestimated. No day 14 peak-response samples were available, so repertoires were characterized only after the peak T cell response. Nearly half of unique spike-specific TCRs reportedly recognized epitopes outside regions mutated in the B.1.351 and B.1.1.7 variants. A significant rise in spike-specific TCR breadth and depth was observed after two AZD1222 doses relative to day 0 and relative to MenACWY recipients.

In the case of this clone: Its antigen is still unknown. The record has no base qualities; no much larger clone is one base away.

Taken from cysteine to phenylalanine, the CDR3 has 14 residues. The only DNA kept is the CDR3, 42 bases in frame from the first base. From the germline V gene, CDR1 is KGHDR and CDR2 is SFDVKD. For this chain, trimming is 1 base at the V end and 8 bases at the J end, and the number of junction bases without a gene match is 6. The CDR3 regions of human TCRbeta chains were analyzed by immunosequencing. On the study's bioinformatics: TCRs in the repertoires were matched against a reference library of SARS-CoV-2-specific TCRs that had been generated with the MIRA antigen-specificity platform. Breadth was defined as the fraction of unique TCRs that were SARS-CoV-2-associated, and depth was defined as the fraction of total T cells that were SARS-CoV-2-associated. Each spike-specific TCR was assigned to its reactive spike region and to a CD4 or CD8 class using the MIRA data. Log10-transformed breadth and depth values were compared by one-way ANOVA with Sidak's multiple comparisons tests. Entries here come from immuneACCESS through TCRdb and include only in-frame sequences with V and J called. Some clones fail to appear in such tables; in the studies checked, an unresolved V gene covers under half of the shortfall, and the cause of the remainder is unknown. The DNA was the basis for D and trimming; V, J and clone size are from that table. The sample table contains about 96,000 clones; only one count was recorded for approximately 87% of them. The ten top clones hold roughly 25% of the sample.

The time point label corresponds to: baseline before first vaccination. The vaccinee samples were drawn from two UK trials, COV001 and COV002, one of which was a single-blind randomized controlled phase 2/3 trial testing AZD1222 (ChAdOx1 nCoV-19) in healthy adults. For TCRbeta chain sequencing, PBMC samples were collected from trial participants at day 0 and at day 28 after the second dose. The chain is assembled from TRBV24-1 and TRBJ1-2; 7 bases in the junction line up with TRBD1. Sample: peripheral blood, taken on day 0 of AZD1222 vaccination. The receptor comes from an adult in good health. In nucleotides, the sequence is TGTGCCACCAGTGATTTCGGGGACAGAAGGGGCTACACCTTC. Translation gives CATSDFGDRRGYTF.